The 19 T cell receptor beta chains below come from one sample, sequenced in a study of CD8 T cells in Susac syndrome. RNA was extracted with the RNeasy kit, and a quantity of roughly 0.5 to 1 ug was reverse transcribed using random hexamers. TCRdb independently ran MiXCR on the immunoSEQ multiplex PCR reads; one entry per CDR3 protein. This sample has around 300,000 distinct CDR3 sequences, with around 90% found just once. Sequenced input: CD4+ T cells from PBMCs. The receptors here all came from a human donor with multiple sclerosis.

V gene TRBV6-2 or TRBV6-3 combines with J gene TRBJ2-1; no clear D gene. Germline loops: CDR1 MNHEY, CDR2 SVGEGT. V was cut by 5 bases and J by 6 bases, with 17 bases left in between. The CDR3 totals 15 residues. CDR3 sequence (DNA): TGTGCCAGCAGTCCCTCTGGGGTTTCGACCAATGAGCAGTTCTTC. Translation: CASSPSGVSTNEQFF.

The CDR3 DNA reads as TGTGCCAGCAGCCAACATCAGGGTCCGGAGACCCAGTACTTC. It is translated as CASSQHQGPETQYF. The chain joins TRBV14 to TRBJ2-5; weak D call: TRBD1 (5 bases). Germline V gives CDR1 SGHDN, CDR2 FVKESK. Between the trimmed V and J ends, which lost 2 bases and 5 bases, there was a span of 12 bases. The CDR3 length is 14 residues.

This clonotype appeared once. This chain links TRBV20-1 with TRBJ1-1, with no clear D. The CDR3 totals 15 residues. V dropped 0 bases and J dropped 3 bases, with 14 bases sitting between them. Germline assignment: CDR1 DFQATT and CDR2 SNEGSKA (reference sequence). CDR3 DNA sequence: TGCAGTGCTAGAGATGCATGGGCCAGGCACACTGAAGCTTTCTTT. Its translation: CSARDAWARHTEAFF.

The sample holds one count of this clonotype. The rearrangement uses TRBV14 and TRBJ2-2; D is perhaps TRBD1 or TRBD2 (5 bases each). Germline V gives CDR1 SGHDN, CDR2 FVKESK. V shed 4 bases and J shed 5 bases, with 14 bases lying between them. This CDR3 spans 15 amino acids. As DNA, the CDR3 is TGTGCCAGCAGCCCTGACAGATCGGGGACCGGGGAGCTGTTTTTT. Translated: CASSPDRSGTGELFF.

The chain carries TRBV21-1 and TRBJ1-2. TRBV21-1 is tagged as a pseudogene. There are 15 residues in the CDR3. In nucleotides, the CDR3 is TGTGCCAGCAGCAAAGTGGACTTAGATAACTATGGCTACACCTTC. Protein product: CASSKVDLDNYGYTF.

V is TRBV7-2 and J is TRBJ2-5; D remains unclear. Germline-derived CDR1 and CDR2 are SGHTA and FQGNSA. Trimming took off 2 bases at V and 1 base at J, with 23 bases between the two ends. This CDR3 has 19 amino acids. The CDR3 sequence is CASSLTKHNSVNLQETQYF. The DNA of the CDR3 is TGTGCCAGCAGCTTAACGAAACATAATTCCGTCAACCTCCAAGAGACCCAGTACTTC.

This chain's CDR3 is CASSYGWVRAGAKNIQYF. CDR3 in DNA: TGCGCCAGCAGCTATGGGTGGGTCCGAGCGGGGGCCAAAAACATTCAGTACTTC. The chain joins TRBV4-1 to TRBJ2-4; 7 nucleotides agree with TRBD2. V trimming: 5 bases; J trimming: 1 base; junction bases outside the gene matches: 14. The CDR3 has 18 residues. CDR1 and CDR2 from the germline V gene are MGHRA and YSYEKL.

V is TRBV4-3 and J is TRBJ2-7, with TRBD1 as a possible D gene (6 bases). Germline V gives CDR1 LGHNA, CDR2 YSLEER. V was clipped by 0 bases and J by 1 base, with 10 bases between them. This CDR3 region has 15 residues. Written as DNA, the CDR3 is TGCGCCAGCAGCCAAGATTGGCAGGGGTCCTACGAGCAGTACTTC. Residues: CASSQDWQGSYEQYF.

The chain combines TRBV15 with TRBJ2-3; D may be TRBD1 (6 bases). The CDR3 length is 18 residues. The germline V gene encodes CDR1 LNHNV and CDR2 YYDKDF (reference sequence). Trimming cost V 1 base and J 4 bases, with 21 bases left between them. CDR3 DNA: TGTGCCACCAGCAGAGGAGGTGACAGGATGCAAGATGCAGATACGCAGTATTTT. Translating gives CATSRGGDRMQDADTQYF.

This rearrangement joins TRBV6-2 or TRBV6-3 to TRBJ2-3; 9 positions match TRBD1. CDR1 is MNHEY and CDR2 is SVGEGT in the germline V gene. This CDR3 is built from 15 residues. After removal of 6 bases from V and 5 bases from J, the junction contained 9 bases not matched to a gene. The CDR3 DNA is TGTGCCAGCAGACCTCAAGGGACAGGGAGAGATACGCAGTATTTT. As protein: CASRPQGTGRDTQYF.

The chain uses TRBV3-1 and TRBJ2-7; 9 bases map to TRBD1. This CDR3 contains 15 residues. V lost 3 bases to trimming and J lost 10 bases; unmatched junction nucleotides: 13. Germline CDR1 reads LGHDT; CDR2 reads YNNKEL (reference sequence). The CDR3 loop reads CASSHYRGRFGEQYF. DNA of the CDR3: TGTGCCAGCAGCCATTACAGGGGGCGCTTCGGCGAACAGTACTTC.

This clonotype was detected only once. This chain links TRBV5-1 with TRBJ2-7; 10 bases map to TRBD2. The CDR3 totals 15 residues. Germline trimming cut 5 bases from V and 4 bases from J; bases unmatched to any gene: 9. Germline V CDR1 and CDR2: SGHRS, YFSETQ. The CDR3 is CASRLGTSANYEQYF. DNA of the CDR3: TGCGCCAGCAGACTCGGGACTAGCGCAAATTACGAGCAGTACTTC.

The chain uses TRBV12-3 or TRBV12-4 and TRBJ2-1; D unclear. The CDR3 length is 12 residues. Deletions cut 3 bases from V and 4 bases from J, with 4 bases between. CDR3 coding DNA: TGTGCCAGCAGTTTGCAGTACAATGAGCAGTTCTTC. Translating it yields CASSLQYNEQFF.

The V gene is TRBV7-3, the J gene TRBJ2-3; TRBD2 matches at 8 bases. This CDR3 is built from 18 residues. The V gene's germline CDR1 is SGHTA and CDR2 FQGTGA. V was pared by 1 base and J by 2 bases, with 11 bases of the junction left unmatched. This CDR3 is CASSLRGRGVSPTDTQYF. The CDR3 DNA follows: TGTGCCAGCAGCTTAAGAGGGCGGGGGGTATCTCCCACAGATACGCAGTATTTT. The full variable domain, with the rest looked up from reference TRBV7-3 and TRBJ2-3, is GAGVSQTPSNKVTEKGKYVELRCDPISGHTALYWYRQSLGQGPEFLIYFQGTGAADDSGLPNDRFFAVRPEGSVSTLKIQRTERGDSAVYLCASSLRGRGVSPTDTQYFGPGTRLTVL.

The gene calls are TRBV7-2 and TRBJ2-5; 13 bases agree with TRBD2. The CDR3 totals 16 residues. Trimming took 4 bases from V and 4 from J; bases not matched to a gene: 6. Germline V gene data show CDR1 as SGHTA and CDR2 as FQGNSA. CDR3 nucleotides: TGTGCCAGCAGCTATCAACTAGCGGGAGGGGCAGAGACCCAGTACTTC. Residues: CASSYQLAGGAETQYF.

This chain joins TRBV3-1 and TRBJ2-3, with 11 bases identical to TRBD1. Germline CDR1 is LGHDT and CDR2 is YNNKEL (reference sequence). V lost 2 bases and J lost 1; bases outside the gene matches: 17. There are 21 residues in the CDR3. The CDR3 DNA is TGTGCCAGCAGCCAATTACTAACCGGGACAGGGGGGGAGGATGGCACAGATACGCAGTATTTT. Its protein is CASSQLLTGTGGEDGTDTQYF.

The J gene is TRBJ1-2, the V gene TRBV29-1; 9 bases align to TRBD1. Germline-derived CDR1 and CDR2 are SQVTM and ANQGSEA. V dropped 7 bases and J dropped 1; count of bases not matched to a gene: 4. The CDR3 is 13 residues long. In DNA, the CDR3 is TGCAGCGCACGGACAGGGGTTAACTATGGCTACACCTTC. It yields the protein CSARTGVNYGYTF.

The V gene is TRBV5-1, the J gene TRBJ2-5, with a possible D match to TRBD2 (5 bases). This CDR3 region has 15 residues. The germline V gene has CDR1 SGHRS and CDR2 YFSETQ. V was trimmed by 1 base and J by 1 base, leaving 11 bases between them. Written as DNA, the CDR3 is TGCGCCAGCAGCTTGACCCGGGGTGGCCAAGAGACCCAGTACTTC. Translation: CASSLTRGGQETQYF.

V usage is TRBV5-1 and J usage is TRBJ2-5; D tentatively fits TRBD1 or TRBD2 (7 bases each). Germline V lookup: CDR1 SGHRS, CDR2 YFSETQ. This CDR3 is 13 amino acids long. Between the trimmed V and J ends, which lost 7 bases and 4 bases, there was a span of 14 bases. The CDR3 loop is CASGRGLGETQYF. CDR3 bases: TGCGCCAGCGGGAGGGGGCTGGGAGAGACCCAGTACTTC.